The following is a T cell receptor beta chain sequence with its context. Its antigen is still unknown. The input lacks base qualities; no much larger clone sits a single base away. CDR1 and CDR2 (MDHEN, SYDVKM) derive from the germline V gene. Germline trimming amounts to 6 bases on V and 2 bases on J, with 16 as the count of junction bases outside the gene matches. From the cysteine up to the phenylalanine, the CDR3 has a length of 18 residues. This entry keeps only the CDR3 DNA: 54 bases, framed from base 1. These data are taken from a study of cytomegalovirus exposure and HLA in healthy donors (dated by TCRdb to about 2017). Some background on the complete study: An earlier analysis of some 500 of the donors reported 250 to 300 Gb of sequence data and more than 90 million unique TCR beta sequences from about 200 million T cells. Roughly 300 gigabases of sequencing data and 78 million or so unique TCR sequences were included in an early release covering about 700 HLA-typed donors. Of the approximately 400 genotyped donors, about 80% fell in the genetic ancestry cluster associated with self-reported Caucasian donors. The aim of the study was to test whether cataloging public T cell receptors could identify signatures of past pathogen exposure. Using immunosequencing, the study profiled T cell repertoires from some 670 subjects and related those repertoires to cytomegalovirus serostatus. In addition to the first cohort of roughly 670 subjects, a separate validation cohort of 130 or so different subjects was used. To predict cytomegalovirus infection status, the study brought together high-throughput TCR immunosequencing, statistical association of individual TCRs with disease status, and machine learning. A later analysis re-examined previously published TCR beta repertoires from 500 to 700 donors and added high-resolution HLA genotyping to investigate patterns of TCR occurrence. Rather than drawing on any new phenotypic data, the later analysis identified candidate immune exposures from TCR beta sequences and the way those sequences occurred across donors. An earlier analysis of some 500 of the donors used high-throughput TCR beta sequencing to judge whether each TCR beta V gene segment behaved as functional or pseudogenic. Alongside the repertoire data, information on donor age, sex, ethnicity and CMV serostatus was compiled. Genome-wide SNP genotypes for about 55% of the 666 donors were used in a later genetic analysis, which treated that subset as a discovery cohort. Every discovery cohort repertoire had been produced on one sequencing platform. Both class I and class II loci were covered by HLA typing, at four-digit resolution. The number of donors typed differed by locus, with 629-630 for A, B, C, DRB1 and DQB1, 522 for DQA1, 600 to 610 for DPA1, and some 440 for DPB1. Several DR-DQ haplotypes were treated as single units for association and clustering because of strong linkage in the cohort. Across roughly 420 genotyped donors of the cohort, an average of roughly 200,000 unique TCR beta nucleotide sequences per donor were sequenced, and approximately 17% of those sequences were non-productive. Overall study results and their limits: In this cohort, only TCR beta chains were sequenced, and detectable features were limited by the absence of alpha or paired-chain data. A later analysis found that HLA-associated TCR beta chains were more clonally expanded and had lower generation probabilities than equally common non-associated chains. In the study, approximately 160 TCR beta chains were listed as associated with cytomegalovirus. Compared with the approximately 720-donor mean, donors in an Asian-associated ancestry cluster had fewer N-insertions in productive TCRs, according to a later genetic analysis. A few of the identified cytomegalovirus-associated TCR beta chains were confirmed in vitro to be specific for cytomegalovirus antigens. Most CMV-associated TCR beta chains appeared to be HLA-restricted in a later analysis, and the HLA associations seemed to be driven largely by CMV exposure. CMV serostatus was the only immune exposure information available for the cohort. When HLA alleles, especially DR and DQ, strongly co-occurred, attributing TCR associations to individual alleles was difficult. A later analysis associated 16,951 TCR beta sequences with specific HLA alleles at a false discovery rate of 0.05. The sequencing pipeline was judged likely to have produced a cluster of highly shared sequence variants as a technical artifact. Correlated functional status among segregating V segments might reflect linkage disequilibrium, but an unknown experimental factor could not be ruled out. In both the original and validation cohorts, the classifier was reported to diagnose cytomegalovirus status with high specificity and sensitivity. Most TCR sequences were seen in very few donors, while some public TCRs were found in many individuals. According to a later analysis, TCR association rates differed among HLA loci, with DRB1 alleles showing the most associated TCRs and HLA-C alleles showing the fewest. A further reported finding was that TCR beta sequences accurately predicted the HLA-A and HLA-B alleles for most subjects in the first cohort. Several of the top co-occurrence clusters appeared to be linked to parvovirus B19, influenza, CMV and Epstein-Barr virus, according to a later analysis. The authors suggested that the approach could potentially be extended to other disease states and immunological phenotypes. An association between a missense DCLRE1C variant and V-gene and J-gene trimming of TCR beta chains was found in a later genetic analysis and replicated in an independent cohort. In an earlier analysis of 500 to 650 of the donors, most TCR beta V segments appeared in productive rearrangements about 87% or about 30% of the time, broadly matching IMGT annotations. Because HLA typing was unavailable for some donors at each locus, only the typed subset was used in association tests. Some IMGT-functional V segments, including TRBV6-2 and TRBV6-3, could not be told apart with the 87-base-pair reads, so those segments were excluded. Because counts were too low, seventeen rarely observed V segments, including chromosome 9 orphons, were left out of the earlier analysis of a few hundred of the donors. Sequencing depth was assumed to be roughly uniform across donors in the presence/absence analyses, though that assumption may not hold.

The library was generated by the immunoSEQ multiplex PCR assay. For the multiplex PCR, a mixture combining 60 forward primers for TCR Vbeta segments and 13 reverse primers for TCR Jbeta segments was used. A multiplex PCR assay on genomic DNA amplified the CDR3 region of rearranged TCR beta genes. The amplified TCR beta libraries were sequenced on the Illumina HiSeq System as 87-base-pair reads. In the authors' own workflow: A later analysis counted some 74 million unique TCR beta chains across the 650 to 800 repertoires, and 10 million to 11 million of these chains were shared by at least two donors. Raw reads were error-corrected and collapsed into unique sequences with a nearest-neighbor algorithm that merged closely related sequences to remove PCR and sequencing errors. CDR3 sequences were aligned to IMGT reference sequences to assign V, D and J gene segments. For a sequence to be retained, a match of at least six nucleotides was required to both a V gene segment and a J gene segment. Rearrangements were called productive when the CDR3 lacked stop codons and stayed in frame with V and J; all others were non-productive. Following IMGT convention, CDR3 was defined as the stretch from the second conserved V-encoded cysteine up to the conserved J-encoded phenylalanine. The earlier analysis of about 610 of the donors excluded sequences that lacked an unambiguous match to a single V gene segment. An earlier analysis of fewer than 650 of the donors classified V segments as functional when productive rearrangements were above 56.7% and as segregating when the standard deviation between donors was above 5%. A statistical classification framework was developed to diagnose cytomegalovirus status using the catalog of TCR beta chain sequences. V and J gene assignment, in a later analysis, came from comparing TCR nucleotide sequences with IMGT/GENE-DB human TR gene sequences. Using the TCRdist pipeline, a later analysis assigned CDR3 sequences along with most-parsimonious VDJ recombination scenarios. In a later analysis, each TCR beta chain was defined by its CDR3 amino acid sequence together with its V-gene family, and reads without a unique V-gene family were excluded. To address suspected cross-contamination and a sequencing artifact, a later analysis removed a few hundred highly shared, low-generation-probability nucleotide sequences. A later analysis calculated a clonal expansion index for each public chain from normalized within-repertoire ranks of inferred template counts. A later analysis computed generation probabilities with a VDJ recombination model fitted to out-of-frame rearrangements, and checked the results against IGoR. In a later analysis, hypergeometric tests were used to score TCR-TCR, TCR-HLA and TCR-CMV co-occurrence, with a repertoire-size bias correction applied to TCR pairs. To estimate false discovery rates, a later analysis permuted the HLA or CMV assignments 20 times. In a later analysis, co-occurring TCRs were grouped using DBSCAN, with TCRdist sequence similarity added in when clustering inside HLA-allele-positive subsets. Repertoires with fewer than 30,000 or more than 120,000 public chains, plus five repertoires with anomalous nucleotide sharing, were excluded from co-occurrence clustering. TCRdb mirrors the immuneACCESS table, restricted to in-frame sequences. Some clones are absent from its copies; in checked studies, under half trace to an unresolved V gene, and the reason for the others is unknown. The D gene and trimming were derived from the DNA, and the V and J assignments and clone size from that table. Recorded for this sample are about 180,000 clones; 77% of them occurred a single time. The ten top clones hold roughly 3.7% of the sample.

The cohort consisted of 666 healthy bone marrow donors. At the time of sampling, every cohort member was nominally healthy, though immune exposures that went unrecorded were likely present. The donor tested CMV seropositive and was one of the 289 seropositive cohort members. Each donor provided a peripheral blood sample, and peripheral blood mononuclear cells were used for TCR beta sequencing. Genomic DNA was extracted from the blood cell samples with the Qiagen DNeasy Blood Extraction Kit. The TCR was taken from a woman aged 55 to 70 in good health and CMV-seropositive. The sequence links TRBV28 to TRBJ2-5; 9 middle bases align to TRBD1. Sequenced material: PBMCs. The CDR3 protein is CASRLLRLFGTGQETQYF. The sequenced DNA: TGTGCCAGCAGGTTACTCCGGTTATTCGGGACAGGGCAAGAGACCCAGTACTTC.